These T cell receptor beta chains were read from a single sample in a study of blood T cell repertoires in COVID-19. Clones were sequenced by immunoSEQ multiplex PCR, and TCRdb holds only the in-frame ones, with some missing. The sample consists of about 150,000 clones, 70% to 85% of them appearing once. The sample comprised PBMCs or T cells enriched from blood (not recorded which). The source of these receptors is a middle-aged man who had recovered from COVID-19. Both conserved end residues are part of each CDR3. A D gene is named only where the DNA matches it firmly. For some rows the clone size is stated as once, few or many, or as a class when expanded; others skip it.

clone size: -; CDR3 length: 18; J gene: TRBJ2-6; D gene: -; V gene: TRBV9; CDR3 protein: CASSVVSGERSGANVLTF; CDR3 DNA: TGTGCCAGCAGCGTAGTATCAGGGGAACGCTCTGGGGCCAACGTCCTGACTTTC
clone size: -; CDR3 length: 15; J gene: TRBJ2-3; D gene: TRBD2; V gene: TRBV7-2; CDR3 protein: CASSASGVRTDTQYF; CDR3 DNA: TGTGCCAGCAGCGCTAGCGGGGTGCGCACAGATACGCAGTATTTT
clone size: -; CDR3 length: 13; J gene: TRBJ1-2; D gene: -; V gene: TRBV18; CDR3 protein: CASSPLTNYGYTF; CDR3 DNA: TGTGCCAGCTCACCACTGACAAACTATGGCTACACCTTC
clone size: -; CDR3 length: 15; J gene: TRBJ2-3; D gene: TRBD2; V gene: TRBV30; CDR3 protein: CAWSVLAGGTDTQYF; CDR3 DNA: TGTGCCTGGAGTGTACTAGCGGGGGGTACAGATACGCAGTATTTT
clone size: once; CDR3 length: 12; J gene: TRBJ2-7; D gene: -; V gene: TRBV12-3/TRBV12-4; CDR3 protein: CASSTLGREQYF; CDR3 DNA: TGTGCCAGCAGTACCTTGGGGCGCGAGCAGTACTTC
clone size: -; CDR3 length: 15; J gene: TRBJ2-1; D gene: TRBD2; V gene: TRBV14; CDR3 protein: CASSYSGGAYNEQFF; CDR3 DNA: TGTGCCAGCAGCTATAGCGGGGGGGCCTACAATGAGCAGTTCTTC
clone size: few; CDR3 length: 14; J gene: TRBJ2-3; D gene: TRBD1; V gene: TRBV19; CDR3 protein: CASTSGQGTDTQYF; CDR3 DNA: TGTGCCAGTACGTCAGGACAGGGCACAGATACGCAGTATTTT
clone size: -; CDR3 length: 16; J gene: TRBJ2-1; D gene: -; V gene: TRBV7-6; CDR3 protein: CASSLAGDSPYNEQFF; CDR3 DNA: TGTGCCAGCAGCTTAGCTGGAGATTCCCCCTACAATGAGCAGTTCTTC
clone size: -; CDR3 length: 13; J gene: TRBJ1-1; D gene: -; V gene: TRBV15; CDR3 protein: CATTGKRSTEAFF; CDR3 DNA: TGTGCCACCACCGGGAAACGGAGCACTGAAGCTTTCTTT
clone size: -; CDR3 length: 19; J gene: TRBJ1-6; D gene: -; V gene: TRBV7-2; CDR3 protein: CASSGADDRRRGRDSPLHF; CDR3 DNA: TGTGCCAGCAGCGGCGCTGACGACCGTCGTAGGGGGAGAGATTCACCCCTCCACTTT
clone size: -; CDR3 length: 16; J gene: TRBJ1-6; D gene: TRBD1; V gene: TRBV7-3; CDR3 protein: CASSSHAGTVLSPLHF; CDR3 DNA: TGTGCCAGCAGCTCACACGCCGGGACAGTTCTGTCGCCCCTCCACTTT
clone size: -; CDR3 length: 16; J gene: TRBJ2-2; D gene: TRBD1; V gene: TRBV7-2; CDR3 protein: CASSLVQGVNTGELFF; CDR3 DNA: TGTGCCAGCAGCTTAGTCCAGGGGGTGAACACCGGGGAGCTGTTTTTT
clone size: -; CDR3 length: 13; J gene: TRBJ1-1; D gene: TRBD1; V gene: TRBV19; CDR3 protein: CASSRQGTTEAFF; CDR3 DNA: TGTGCCAGTAGCCGACAGGGAACCACTGAAGCTTTCTTT
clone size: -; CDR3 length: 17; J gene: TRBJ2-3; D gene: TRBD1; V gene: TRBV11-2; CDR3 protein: CASSFPHFRGRGDTQYF; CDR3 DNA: TGTGCCAGCAGCTTCCCGCATTTCAGGGGGAGAGGAGATACGCAGTATTTT
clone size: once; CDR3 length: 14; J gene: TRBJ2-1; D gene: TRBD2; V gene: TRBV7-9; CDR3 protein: CASSPRKGGDEQFF; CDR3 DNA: TGTGCCAGCAGCCCGAGGAAGGGAGGGGATGAGCAGTTCTTC
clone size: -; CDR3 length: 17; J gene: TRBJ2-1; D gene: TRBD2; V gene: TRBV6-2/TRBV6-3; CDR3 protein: CASSTQGLAGGDNEQFF; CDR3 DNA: TGTGCCAGCAGCACCCAGGGACTAGCGGGGGGGGACAATGAGCAGTTCTTC
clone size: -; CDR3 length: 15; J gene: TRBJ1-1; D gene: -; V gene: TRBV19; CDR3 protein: CASSIVSRGRTEAFF; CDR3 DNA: TGTGCCAGTAGTATAGTCAGCAGGGGTAGGACTGAAGCTTTCTTT
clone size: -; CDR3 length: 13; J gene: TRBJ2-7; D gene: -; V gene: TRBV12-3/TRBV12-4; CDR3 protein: CASRNASSYEQYF; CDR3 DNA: TGTGCCAGCAGAAACGCGAGCTCCTACGAGCAGTACTTC
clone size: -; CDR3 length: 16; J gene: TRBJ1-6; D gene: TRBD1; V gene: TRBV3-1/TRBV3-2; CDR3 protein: CASSARDSARNSPLHF; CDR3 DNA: TGTGCCAGCAGCGCGCGGGACAGCGCGCGGAATTCACCCCTCCACTTT
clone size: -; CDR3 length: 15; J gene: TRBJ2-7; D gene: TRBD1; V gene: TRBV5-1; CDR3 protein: CASSLGSQGYYEQYF; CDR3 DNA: TGCGCCAGCAGCTTGGGGTCACAGGGGTACTACGAGCAGTACTTC
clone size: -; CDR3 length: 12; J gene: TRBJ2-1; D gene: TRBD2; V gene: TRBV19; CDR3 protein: CASTLGGNEQFF; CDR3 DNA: TGTGCCAGTACACTCGGGGGGAATGAGCAGTTCTTC
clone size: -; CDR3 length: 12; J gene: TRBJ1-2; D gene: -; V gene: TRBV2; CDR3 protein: CASLLGAAGYTF; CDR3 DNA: TGTGCCAGCTTGCTGGGGGCGGCTGGCTACACCTTC
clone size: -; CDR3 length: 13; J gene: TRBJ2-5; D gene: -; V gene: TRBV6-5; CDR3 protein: CASTTGYQETQYF; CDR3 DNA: TGTGCCAGCACTACAGGGTACCAAGAGACCCAGTACTTC
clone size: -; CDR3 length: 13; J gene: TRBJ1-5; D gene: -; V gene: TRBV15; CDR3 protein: CATNAGSNQPQHF; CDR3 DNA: TGTGCCACCAATGCCGGGAGTAATCAGCCCCAGCATTTT
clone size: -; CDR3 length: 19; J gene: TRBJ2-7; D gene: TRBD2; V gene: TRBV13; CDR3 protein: CASSQTGLAGGISSYEQYF; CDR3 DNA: TGTGCCAGCAGCCAAACGGGACTAGCGGGGGGGATTAGCTCCTACGAGCAGTACTTC